One and the same sample provided the 30 T cell receptor beta chains below, sequenced in a study of T cell repertoires in cytomegalovirus infection. TCRdb independently ran MiXCR on the reads; one entry per CDR3 protein. The profile shows about 260,000 distinct CDR3 sequences, 12% to 15% of them singletons. The specimen was PBMCs. Receptor source: a human donor in good health (CMV status not recorded). Some clones in this sample may be carry-over from other donors' samples.

This clonotype was seen only a few times. V gene TRBV20-1 combines with J gene TRBJ1-6; TRBD1 matches 9 bases. Germline V gene data show CDR1 as DFQATT and CDR2 as SNEGSKA (reference sequence). CDR3 length equals 15 residues. The J segment lost 5 bases and the V segment lost 6 bases, leaving 8 bases of the junction unmatched. As DNA, the CDR3 is TGCAGTGCCCCAAGTCGGGACAGGGATAATTCACCCCTCCACTTT. This sequence encodes CSAPSRDRDNSPLHF.

The chain employs TRBV28 and TRBJ2-2; 9 bases are a match to TRBD2. CDR3 length: 16 amino acids. Germline values: CDR1 MDHEN, CDR2 SYDVKM. V lost 8 bases and J lost 1; bases outside the gene matches: 8. This CDR3 is CASHIASGVNTGELFF. CDR3 coding DNA: TGTGCCAGCCATATTGCTAGCGGGGTGAACACCGGGGAGCTGTTTTTT.

The J gene is TRBJ2-1, the V gene TRBV12-5; 12 positions agree with TRBD2. Trimming took 4 bases from V and 4 from J; bases not matched to a gene: 5. CDR3 length: 16 amino acids. Per the germline V gene, CDR1 is LGHNT and CDR2 is FRNRAP. CDR3 region: CASGWGLAGSYNEQFF. Here the CDR3 DNA reads TGTGCTAGTGGTTGGGGACTAGCGGGCAGTTACAATGAGCAGTTCTTC.

The V gene is TRBV12-3 or TRBV12-4, the J gene TRBJ2-3, with 9 bases lining up with TRBD2. Losses at the gene ends were 0 bases for V and 1 base for J; bases not matched to a gene: 5. This CDR3 region has 17 residues. The CDR3 loop is CASSLAGLAGRTDTQYF. DNA for the CDR3: TGTGCCAGCAGTTTAGCAGGCCTAGCGGGGCGCACAGATACGCAGTATTTT.

This clonotype came up many times. The chain recombines TRBV4-1 with TRBJ2-5; D could derive from TRBD1 or TRBD2 (6 bases each). Germline V gives CDR1 MGHRA, CDR2 YSYEKL. The ends were cut back, 1 base at V and 7 bases at J, with 19 bases in the middle. The CDR3 sequence is 16 residues long. CDR3: CASSQGGAEPRGTQYF. The DNA of the CDR3 is TGCGCCAGCAGCCAAGGGGGGGCAGAGCCCCGGGGGACCCAGTACTTC.

This clonotype came up many times. The chain is built from TRBV10-3 and TRBJ1-2; D possibly corresponds to TRBD1 (5 bases). CDR3 size: 13 residues. Germline V gene data show CDR1 as ENHRY and CDR2 as SYGVKD. Trimming took 5 bases from V and 1 from J, leaving 8 bases between them. This CDR3 is CAISQGLNYGYTF. The CDR3 DNA reads TGTGCCATCAGTCAGGGCCTTAACTATGGCTACACCTTC.

In its sample, this clonotype was seen a few times. The rearrangement uses TRBV5-4 and TRBJ1-2, with 7 bases matching TRBD1. The CDR3 totals 12 residues. Germline CDR1 and CDR2: SGHNT and YYREEE (reference sequence). The V segment lost 6 bases and the J segment 7 bases; nucleotides outside the gene matches: 6. As DNA, the CDR3 is TGTGCCAGCACCCAGGGGGGAGCTGGCTACACCTTC. This sequence encodes CASTQGGAGYTF.

This clonotype appeared many times. V and J are TRBV7-9 and TRBJ1-1, with D perhaps matching TRBD1 (5 bases). The ends were cut back, 6 bases at V and 1 base at J, with 27 bases in the middle. Per the germline V gene, CDR1 is SEHNR and CDR2 is FQNEAQ (reference sequence). CDR3 length: 19 amino acids. The CDR3 DNA sequence: TGTGCCAGCAGGGACGATAAGCAGGGTAGTTTTTCCCCGAACACTGAAGCTTTCTTT. Its translation: CASRDDKQGSFSPNTEAFF.

This clonotype turned up a few times. The chain uses TRBV29-1 and TRBJ1-6; possibly TRBD1 for D (5 bases). The ends were cut back, 8 bases at V and 12 bases at J, with 20 bases in the middle. The CDR3 loop spans 13 amino acids. Germline values: CDR1 SQVTM, CDR2 ANQGSEA. This chain's CDR3 is CSPRDRRRKPLHF. In nucleotides, the CDR3 is TGCAGCCCACGGGACCGCCGGAGAAAACCCCTCCACTTT.

The rearrangement joins TRBV19 to TRBJ1-5; TRBD1 might be the D (6 bases). CDR3 length equals 17 residues. The germline V gene has CDR1 LNHDA and CDR2 SQIVND (reference sequence). V lost 5 bases and J lost 4, with 21 bases in between. This CDR3 is CASSRNRDTFSNQPQHF. The CDR3 DNA is TGTGCCAGTAGTCGCAACCGGGACACCTTCTCTAATCAGCCCCAGCATTTT. Full variable domain (rest looked up from reference TRBV19 and TRBJ1-5): DGGITQSPKYLFRKEGQNVTLSCEQNLNHDAMYWYRQDPGQGLRLIYYSQIVNDFQKGDIAEGYSVSREKKESFPLTVTSAQKNPTAFYLCASSRNRDTFSNQPQHFGDGTRLSIL.

This clonotype was counted ten times or more. This chain uses TRBV7-3 with TRBJ1-6; D unclear. The V end was cut by 2 bases, the J end by 5 bases, with 1 base between. CDR1 and CDR2 from the germline V gene are SGHTA and FQGTGA. The CDR3 length is 12 residues. The CDR3 region has the DNA TGTGCCAGCAGCTTAGATAATTCACCCCTCCACTTT. It translates to CASSLDNSPLHF. The variable domain in full, with the rest retrieved from reference TRBV7-3 and TRBJ1-6, is GAGVSQTPSNKVTEKGKYVELRCDPISGHTALYWYRQSLGQGPEFLIYFQGTGAADDSGLPNDRFFAVRPEGSVSTLKIQRTERGDSAVYLCASSLDNSPLHFGNGTRLTVT.

The rearrangement links TRBV20-1 to TRBJ2-7; no reliable D call. Germline lookup yields CDR1 DFQATT and CDR2 SNEGSKA (reference sequence). CDR3 size: 16 residues. Trimming left V 1 base short and J 2 bases short, with 18 bases between. The CDR3 protein is CSARVAERAQPYEQYF. CDR3 nucleotide sequence: TGCAGTGCTAGAGTGGCCGAAAGGGCGCAGCCCTACGAGCAGTACTTC.

Concerning this clonotype: A much larger clone lies a single base off, so this may be a read error. The chain carries TRBV7-8 and TRBJ1-5, with D perhaps matching TRBD1 (5 bases). This CDR3 is built from 16 residues. From germline, CDR1 is SGHVS and CDR2 FQNEAQ. CDR3 DNA sequence: TGTGTCAGCAGCCCCAGGACACTCGGACGCAATCAGCCCCAGCATTTT. Its translation: CVSSPRTLGRNQPQHF. Full variable domain (rest looked up from reference TRBV7-8 and TRBJ1-5): GAGVSQSPRYKVAKRGQDVALRCDPISGHVSLFWYQQALGQGPEFLTYFQNEAQLDKSGLPSDRFFAERPEGSVSTLKIQRTQQEDSAVYLCVSSPRTLGRNQPQHFGDGTRLSIL.

This rearrangement joins TRBV28 to TRBJ2-3, with 7 bases aligning to TRBD1. Germline-derived CDR1 and CDR2 are MDHEN and SYDVKM. Trimming at V came to 6 bases and at J to 4 bases, leaving 13 bases not matched to a gene. The CDR3 loop spans 16 amino acids. CDR3 in amino acids: CASSTSGQGGADTQYF. The DNA of the CDR3 is TGTGCCAGCAGCACGAGCGGTCAAGGGGGCGCAGATACGCAGTATTTT. The complete variable domain, with remaining parts taken from reference TRBV28 and TRBJ2-3, reads DVKVTQSSRYLVKRTGEKVFLECVQDMDHENMFWYRQDPGLGLRLIYFSYDVKMKEKGDIPEGYSVSREKKERFSLILESASTNQTSMYLCASSTSGQGGADTQYFGPGTRLTVL.

This clonotype was seen at least ten times. The chain employs TRBV6-2 or TRBV6-3 and TRBJ2-2; 10 bases align to TRBD2. The germline V gene encodes CDR1 MNHEY and CDR2 SVGEGT. J was trimmed by 4 bases and V by 7 bases; bases with no gene match: 6. The CDR3 sequence is 15 residues long. In DNA form, the CDR3 reads TGTGCCAGCACCGGCGGACTAGCGGCCACCGGGGAGCTGTTTTTT. Translating gives CASTGGLAATGELFF.

With regard to this clonotype: At one end, the junction sequence differs from germline, possibly due to a read error. The chain couples TRBV29-1 to TRBJ1-2; D might be TRBD1 (5 bases). The germline V gene has CDR1 SQVTM and CDR2 ANQGSEA. The CDR3 has 8 amino acids. The DNA for the CDR3 is TGCAGCGTTGGAGGGGAACACTTC. Protein product: CSVGGEHF.

This clonotype was observed a handful of times. J is TRBJ2-5 and V is TRBV19, with D possibly TRBD1 on 6 matching bases. Germline CDR1 and CDR2: LNHDA and SQIVND (reference sequence). The V and J ends lost 5 bases and 0 bases respectively, with 19 bases between them. The CDR3 spans 17 residues. CDR3 loop: CASSDTSGHRYQETQYF. In DNA, the CDR3 is TGTGCCAGTAGTGATACATCGGGACATCGGTACCAAGAGACCCAGTACTTC.

The gene calls are TRBV29-1 and TRBJ1-2, with TRBD1 identical over 7 bases. CDR3 length: 11 amino acids. The germline gives CDR1 SQVTM, CDR2 ANQGSEA. The V gene end was trimmed by 5 bases and the J gene end by 6 bases; junction bases not matched to a gene: 3. The CDR3 is CSVSQGDGYTF. CDR3 nucleotides: TGCAGCGTTTCCCAGGGGGATGGCTACACCTTC.

The rearrangement links TRBV6-4 to TRBJ2-1; D perhaps matches TRBD1 (6 bases). Per germline, CDR1 MRHNA and CDR2 SNTAGT. The CDR3 is 15 residues long. V was shortened by 4 bases and J by 1 base, with 11 bases between the two germline ends. The CDR3 loop is CASSAQQGSYNEQFF. In nucleotides, the CDR3 is TGTGCCAGCAGTGCTCAGCAGGGGTCCTACAATGAGCAGTTCTTC.

The chain employs TRBV13 and TRBJ1-6; D unclear. V was pared by 2 bases and J by 7 bases, with 9 bases between. Germline V CDR1 and CDR2: PRHDT, FYEKMQ (reference sequence). The CDR3 extends over 14 amino acids. DNA of the CDR3: TGTGCCAGCAGCTTAAAATTAACCAATTCACCCCTCCACTTT. Residues: CASSLKLTNSPLHF.

The genes are TRBV11-2 and TRBJ2-3; 8 positions match TRBD2. V lost 5 bases to trimming and J lost 5 bases; unmatched junction nucleotides: 6. The length of the CDR3 is 14 residues. Per germline, CDR1 SGHAT and CDR2 FQNNGV. The CDR3 DNA follows: TGTGCCAGCAGCCCAGCGGGAGTAGTAGATACGCAGTATTTT. Translating gives CASSPAGVVDTQYF.

The V and J genes are TRBV10-2 and TRBJ2-5, with D unresolved. The CDR3 is made up of 14 amino acids. V gave up 6 bases and J gave up 1 base, with 12 bases separating them. CDR1 is WSHSY, CDR2 SAAADI, per germline. The CDR3 DNA reads TGCGCCAGCAGCTGGACGTCTCTCCAAGAGACCCAGTACTTC. Protein sequence: CASSWTSLQETQYF.

This clonotype was recorded many times. This chain connects TRBV7-2 to TRBJ1-1; 10 bases line up with TRBD1. CDR1 is SGHTA and CDR2 is FQGNSA in the germline V gene. Trimming removed 6 bases from V and 0 bases from J; junction bases left unmatched: 1. The CDR3 spans 14 residues. The CDR3 region has the DNA TGTGCCAGCAGGGGACAGGGGATGAACACTGAAGCTTTCTTT. Translating gives CASRGQGMNTEAFF. Complete variable domain (other parts from reference TRBV7-2 and TRBJ1-1): GAGVSQSPSNKVTEKGKDVELRCDPISGHTALYWYRQSLGQGLEFLIYFQGNSAPDKSGLPSDRFSAERTGGSVSTLTIQRTQQEDSAVYLCASRGQGMNTEAFFGQGTRLTVV.

This clonotype was seen ten or more times. The chain combines TRBV7-2 with TRBJ1-4; D may be TRBD1 (6 bases). The CDR3 has 15 amino acids. Germline V CDR1 and CDR2: SGHTA, FQGNSA. The V end lost 0 bases, the J end lost 5 bases, and 10 bases lay between the germline ends. CDR3 residues: CASSLALQGNEKLFF. As DNA, the CDR3 is TGTGCCAGCAGCTTAGCGCTACAGGGAAATGAAAAACTGTTTTTT.

V is TRBV14 and J is TRBJ1-3; no clear D gene. Germline V gene lookup returns CDR1 SGHDN and CDR2 FVKESK. The CDR3 extends over 15 amino acids. V was shortened by 4 bases and J by 1 base, with 11 bases between the two germline ends. DNA of the CDR3: TGTGCCAGCAGCCCACTGGGAGCGTCTGGAAACACCATATATTTT. It specifies CASSPLGASGNTIYF.

Note on this clonotype: No conserved phenylalanine or tryptophan ends this CDR3, so it is likely a read error. The chain combines TRBV11-2 with TRBJ2-7; D is undetermined. V was shortened by 5 bases and J by 0 bases, with 11 bases between the two germline ends. Germline values: CDR1 SGHAT, CDR2 FQNNGV. This CDR3 is built from 14 residues. CDR3 sequence (DNA): TGTGCCAGCAGCCTAGGGTTATCCTCCTACGAGCAGTACTAC. Its protein product is CASSLGLSSYEQYY.

The table lists this clonotype with many counts. The CDR3 DNA is TGTGCCAGCAGCTTTTTCTACGGGTCACACAATGAGCAGTTCTTC. Its protein product is CASSFFYGSHNEQFF. This chain connects TRBV7-6 to TRBJ2-1; the D is unclear. Trimming left V 3 bases short and J 5 bases short, with 14 bases between. This CDR3 is 15 amino acids long. The germline V gene encodes CDR1 SGHVS and CDR2 FNYEAQ.

This clonotype was picked up many times. The rearrangement uses TRBV6-2 or TRBV6-3 and TRBJ2-1, with 7 bases aligning to TRBD1. This CDR3 spans 16 amino acids. The germline CDR1 and CDR2 sequences are MNHEY and SVGEGT. V gave up 2 bases and J gave up 2 bases; unmatched junction bases: 6. CDR3 in amino acids: CASSYQTGRPYNEQFF. The CDR3 DNA reads as TGTGCCAGCAGTTACCAGACAGGGCGCCCCTACAATGAGCAGTTCTTC.

The chain uses TRBV10-3 and TRBJ2-6; unclear D gene. Trimming pared 6 bases from V and 1 base from J, leaving 10 bases between. In germline, CDR1 is ENHRY, CDR2 SYGVKD. The CDR3 has 15 amino acids. The CDR3, as DNA: TGTGCCATCAGCTTTTGGAGATCTGGGGCCAACGTCCTGACTTTC. This translates into CAISFWRSGANVLTF.

In its sample, this clonotype was seen many times. The genes are TRBV10-3 and TRBJ1-6; D might be TRBD1 (5 bases). Germline V gives CDR1 ENHRY, CDR2 SYGVKD. Trimming left V 2 bases short and J 13 bases short, with 18 bases between. This CDR3 spans 15 amino acids. CDR3 sequence: CAISEQLNTEGPLHF. The CDR3 DNA follows: TGTGCCATCAGTGAGCAGCTCAACACGGAGGGGCCCCTCCACTTT.